A selection of T cell receptor beta chains follows, all from one sample in a study of lymphopenia after photon versus proton radiotherapy. Assay: immunoSEQ multiplex PCR; the TCRdb copy retains only in-frame clones and omits some. Of approximately 170,000 clones detected, around nine tenths appear once; the ten largest clones hold around 4.7%. The input for sequencing was peripheral blood, taken from a patient treated with photon-based radiotherapy. These receptors originate from a man aged 50-59 years with gastric cancer. Each CDR3 is given with its conserved first and last residue. A D gene is named only where the DNA matches it firmly. Expanded clones are given a class, and other clones once, few, many or no size at all.

cdr3_aa: CASSSGTGGREETQYF
cdr3_nt: TGTGCCAGCAGCTCCGGGACAGGGGGCCGGGAAGAGACCCAGTACTTC
d_call: TRBD1
v_call: TRBV5-4
j_call: TRBJ2-5
clone_size: -

cdr3_aa: CASSLALGQGTGNTIYF
cdr3_nt: TGTGCCAGCAGCTTAGCGCTGGGACAGGGAACGGGAAACACCATATATTTT
d_call: TRBD1
v_call: TRBV7-2
j_call: TRBJ1-3
clone_size: -

cdr3_aa: CASGRQGSSYEQYF
cdr3_nt: TGTGCCAGCGGTCGACAGGGCAGCTCCTACGAGCAGTACTTC
d_call: TRBD1
v_call: TRBV27
j_call: TRBJ2-7
clone_size: once

cdr3_aa: CASSVGLAFEQYF
cdr3_nt: TGTGCCAGCAGCGTCGGACTAGCGTTCGAGCAGTACTTC
d_call: TRBD2
v_call: TRBV7-2
j_call: TRBJ2-7
clone_size: once

cdr3_aa: CASSISRGLNEQFF
cdr3_nt: TGTGCCAGTAGTATATCCAGGGGGCTAAATGAGCAGTTCTTC
d_call: TRBD1
v_call: TRBV19
j_call: TRBJ2-1
clone_size: -

cdr3_aa: CSVAHEEQFF
cdr3_nt: TGCAGCGTTGCCCACGAGGAGCAGTTCTTC
d_call: -
v_call: TRBV29-1
j_call: TRBJ2-1
clone_size: -

cdr3_aa: CASSLAQPPQYF
cdr3_nt: TGTGCCAGCAGCTTAGCCCAGCCGCCCCAGTACTTC
d_call: -
v_call: TRBV11-2
j_call: TRBJ2-5
clone_size: -

cdr3_aa: CASSYRGRETQYF
cdr3_nt: TGTGCCAGCAGCTACCGGGGGAGGGAGACCCAGTACTTC
d_call: -
v_call: TRBV5-5
j_call: TRBJ2-5
clone_size: -

cdr3_aa: CASSKADRGSYGYTF
cdr3_nt: TGTGCCAGCAGCAAAGCCGACAGGGGCAGCTATGGCTACACCTTC
d_call: -
v_call: TRBV21-1
j_call: TRBJ1-2
clone_size: -

cdr3_aa: CASSLVDVLTF
cdr3_nt: TGTGCCAGCAGCTTAGTTGACGTCCTGACTTTC
d_call: -
v_call: TRBV7-9
j_call: TRBJ2-6
clone_size: few

cdr3_aa: CASSQWTGHETQYF
cdr3_nt: TGTGCCAGCAGCCAATGGACAGGGCACGAGACCCAGTACTTC
d_call: TRBD1
v_call: TRBV7-7
j_call: TRBJ2-5
clone_size: -

cdr3_aa: CASSEWGEYGYTF
cdr3_nt: TGTGCCAGCAGTGAATGGGGAGAATATGGCTACACCTTC
d_call: -
v_call: TRBV6-1
j_call: TRBJ1-2
clone_size: -

cdr3_aa: CASSGREAQKTQYF
cdr3_nt: TGTGCCAGCAGTGGGCGGGAGGCCCAGAAGACCCAGTACTTC
d_call: TRBD2
v_call: TRBV25-1
j_call: TRBJ2-5
clone_size: -

cdr3_aa: CSVDDQAYEQYF
cdr3_nt: TGCAGCGTTGACGACCAGGCCTACGAGCAGTACTTC
d_call: -
v_call: TRBV29-1
j_call: TRBJ2-7
clone_size: -

cdr3_aa: CASSLETQGTEAFF
cdr3_nt: TGTGCCAGCAGCTTAGAGACCCAGGGGACTGAAGCTTTCTTT
d_call: -
v_call: TRBV13
j_call: TRBJ1-1
clone_size: -

cdr3_aa: CASSFPGVTNTQYF
cdr3_nt: TGTGCCAGCAGCTTCCCGGGGGTTACGAATACGCAGTATTTT
d_call: -
v_call: TRBV7-2
j_call: TRBJ2-3
clone_size: -

cdr3_aa: CSVVGLVETQYF
cdr3_nt: TGCAGCGTCGTCGGACTAGTTGAGACCCAGTACTTC
d_call: TRBD2
v_call: TRBV29-1
j_call: TRBJ2-5
clone_size: -

cdr3_aa: CAISETGVNTGELFF
cdr3_nt: TGTGCCATCAGTGAGACAGGGGTGAACACCGGGGAGCTGTTTTTT
d_call: TRBD1
v_call: TRBV10-3
j_call: TRBJ2-2
clone_size: few

cdr3_aa: CASSQERLAGGNEQYF
cdr3_nt: TGCGCCAGCAGCCAAGAGAGACTAGCGGGTGGAAACGAGCAGTACTTC
d_call: TRBD2
v_call: TRBV4-1
j_call: TRBJ2-7
clone_size: few

cdr3_aa: CASSTLNQPQHF
cdr3_nt: TGTGCCAGCAGTACACTGAATCAGCCCCAGCATTTT
d_call: -
v_call: TRBV6-5
j_call: TRBJ1-5
clone_size: once

cdr3_aa: CAWKRGPTTNEKLFF
cdr3_nt: TGTGCCTGGAAGAGGGGCCCGACAACTAATGAAAAACTGTTTTTT
d_call: -
v_call: TRBV30
j_call: TRBJ1-4
clone_size: -

cdr3_aa: CASSPAWTGGSYEQYF
cdr3_nt: TGCGCCAGCAGCCCTGCTTGGACAGGGGGTTCCTACGAGCAGTACTTC
d_call: TRBD1
v_call: TRBV4-3
j_call: TRBJ2-7
clone_size: -

cdr3_aa: CASSQGPGSNYGYTF
cdr3_nt: TGCGCCAGCAGCCAAGGGCCGGGTTCAAACTATGGCTACACCTTC
d_call: -
v_call: TRBV4-3
j_call: TRBJ1-2
clone_size: -

cdr3_aa: CATSRAAGTQETQYF
cdr3_nt: TGTGCCACCAGCAGAGCGGCGGGAACCCAAGAGACCCAGTACTTC
d_call: -
v_call: TRBV15
j_call: TRBJ2-5
clone_size: -

cdr3_aa: CASSGWTSGRGDTQYF
cdr3_nt: TGTGCCAGCAGTGGCTGGACTAGCGGGAGGGGAGATACGCAGTATTTT
d_call: TRBD2
v_call: TRBV25-1
j_call: TRBJ2-3
clone_size: -

cdr3_aa: CASSAIAGAGELFF
cdr3_nt: TGTGCCAGCAGTGCGATAGCGGGAGCCGGGGAGCTGTTTTTT
d_call: TRBD2
v_call: TRBV2
j_call: TRBJ2-2
clone_size: once

cdr3_aa: CASSRRGVYGYTF
cdr3_nt: TGTGCCAGCAGCCGAAGAGGGGTCTATGGCTACACCTTC
d_call: -
v_call: TRBV5-8
j_call: TRBJ1-2
clone_size: once

cdr3_aa: CASSWGTSVTDTQYF
cdr3_nt: TGTGCCAGCAGTTGGGGGACTAGCGTTACAGATACGCAGTATTTT
d_call: TRBD2
v_call: TRBV27
j_call: TRBJ2-3
clone_size: -

cdr3_aa: CASSIAGGQGYGYTF
cdr3_nt: TGTGCCAGTAGTATAGCTGGAGGGCAAGGCTATGGCTACACCTTC
d_call: -
v_call: TRBV19
j_call: TRBJ1-2
clone_size: -

cdr3_aa: CASSWTSGILNEQFF
cdr3_nt: TGTGCCAGCAGCTGGACTAGCGGGATCCTCAATGAGCAGTTCTTC
d_call: TRBD2
v_call: TRBV7-2
j_call: TRBJ2-1
clone_size: -

cdr3_aa: CASSPGDYGYTF
cdr3_nt: TGTGCCAGCAGTCCCGGGGATTATGGCTACACCTTC
d_call: -
v_call: TRBV28
j_call: TRBJ1-2
clone_size: -

cdr3_aa: CASSPPGRGDEQFF
cdr3_nt: TGTGCCAGCTCACCACCCGGCCGGGGAGATGAGCAGTTCTTC
d_call: -
v_call: TRBV18
j_call: TRBJ2-1
clone_size: -

cdr3_aa: CASRPGLAHYNEQFF
cdr3_nt: TGTGCCAGCAGACCGGGACTAGCGCACTACAATGAGCAGTTCTTC
d_call: TRBD2
v_call: TRBV19
j_call: TRBJ2-1
clone_size: -

cdr3_aa: CASSLAGVSGELFF
cdr3_nt: TGCGCCAGCAGCTTAGCGGGAGTTTCCGGGGAGCTGTTTTTT
d_call: TRBD2
v_call: TRBV5-1
j_call: TRBJ2-2
clone_size: -

cdr3_aa: CASSPTGSNLYNEQFF
cdr3_nt: TGTGCCAGCAGCCCCACCGGGTCCAACCTTTACAATGAGCAGTTCTTC
d_call: -
v_call: TRBV5-6
j_call: TRBJ2-1
clone_size: few

cdr3_aa: CASSDSETSEQYF
cdr3_nt: TGTGCCAGCAGTGACTCGGAGACTAGCGAGCAGTACTTC
d_call: -
v_call: TRBV6-4
j_call: TRBJ2-7
clone_size: -

cdr3_aa: CASSIVGDRGRVAGANVLTF
cdr3_nt: TGTGCCAGTAGTATAGTCGGGGACAGGGGGAGAGTGGCTGGGGCCAACGTCCTGACTTTC
d_call: TRBD1
v_call: TRBV19
j_call: TRBJ2-6
clone_size: -

cdr3_aa: CASSRTGVEQFF
cdr3_nt: TGTGCCAGCAGCCGAACAGGGGTCGAGCAGTTCTTC
d_call: TRBD1
v_call: TRBV7-8
j_call: TRBJ2-1
clone_size: -

cdr3_aa: CASSDPHETGYGGYTF
cdr3_nt: TGTGCCAGCAGTGATCCCCATGAAACAGGGTATGGTGGCTACACCTTC
d_call: -
v_call: TRBV6-1
j_call: TRBJ1-2
clone_size: once

cdr3_aa: CASSLGGLAGFNEQFF
cdr3_nt: TGCGCCAGCAGCTTGGGTGGACTAGCGGGTTTCAATGAGCAGTTCTTC
d_call: TRBD2
v_call: TRBV5-1
j_call: TRBJ2-1
clone_size: -

cdr3_aa: CASSLGGNGYTF
cdr3_nt: TGTGCCAGCAGTTTAGGAGGGAACGGCTACACCTTC
d_call: -
v_call: TRBV28
j_call: TRBJ1-2
clone_size: once

cdr3_aa: CATKHRDSYMPQHF
cdr3_nt: TGTGCCACCAAACACCGGGACAGCTATATGCCCCAGCATTTT
d_call: TRBD1
v_call: TRBV15
j_call: TRBJ1-5
clone_size: -